This T cell receptor (beta chain) emerged from a study of cytomegalovirus exposure and HLA in healthy donors. Those who donated were healthy bone marrow donors. On this clone: Its antigen is not identified.

Both 60 Vbeta primers and 13 Jbeta primers went into the PCR. Clones were read by immunoSEQ multiplex PCR, and TCRdb kept only the in-frame ones, dropping some. This table has 200,000 or so clones, about four fifths appearing once. General study points: Productive rates of about 90% or about 30% were seen for most TCR beta V segments in an earlier analysis. Later analysis reportedly placed an Asian-associated ancestry cluster below the roughly 700-donor mean in N-insertions.

CDR3 length: 14 amino acids. The germline CDR1 and CDR2 sequences are LNHDA and SQIVND (reference sequence). Trimming took 4 bases from V and 6 from J, leaving 16 bases between them. The specimen sequenced was PBMCs. The J gene is TRBJ2-7, the V gene TRBV19; a weak D match, TRBD2 (6 bases). This clonotype was sampled from a boy aged 2 to 10 in good health and CMV-seronegative. The CDR3 reads CASSKLGGSGEQYF. CDR3 bases: TGTGCCAGTAGTAAACTGGGGGGTTCGGGCGAGCAGTACTTC.